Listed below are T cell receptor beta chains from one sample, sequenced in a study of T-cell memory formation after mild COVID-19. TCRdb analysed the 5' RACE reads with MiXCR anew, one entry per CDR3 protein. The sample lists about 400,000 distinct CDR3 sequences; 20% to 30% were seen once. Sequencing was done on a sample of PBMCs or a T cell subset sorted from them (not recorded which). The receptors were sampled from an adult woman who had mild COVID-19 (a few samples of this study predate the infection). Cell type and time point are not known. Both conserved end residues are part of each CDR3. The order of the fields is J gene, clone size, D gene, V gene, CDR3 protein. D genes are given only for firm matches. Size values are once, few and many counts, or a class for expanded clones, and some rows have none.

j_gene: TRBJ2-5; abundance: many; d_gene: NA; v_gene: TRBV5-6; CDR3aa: CASSHTMYF
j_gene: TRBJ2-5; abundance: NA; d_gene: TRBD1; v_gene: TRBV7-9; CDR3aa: CASSLTGGIQETQYF
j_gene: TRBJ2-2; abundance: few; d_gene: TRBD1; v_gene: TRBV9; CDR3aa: CASSATGTDTGELFF
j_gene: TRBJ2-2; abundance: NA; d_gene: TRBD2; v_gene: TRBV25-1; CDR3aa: CASSAPGLANTGELFF
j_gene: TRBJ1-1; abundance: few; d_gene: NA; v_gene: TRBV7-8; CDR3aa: CASRVTSNTEAFF
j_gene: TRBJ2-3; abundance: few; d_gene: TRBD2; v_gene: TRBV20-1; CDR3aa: CSARGLAEGSDTQYF
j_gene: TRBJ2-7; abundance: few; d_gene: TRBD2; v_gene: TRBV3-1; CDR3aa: CASSLHSGATGEQYF
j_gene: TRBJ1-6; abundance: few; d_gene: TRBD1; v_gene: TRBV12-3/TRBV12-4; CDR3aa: CASSLEGLGDRGNSPLHF
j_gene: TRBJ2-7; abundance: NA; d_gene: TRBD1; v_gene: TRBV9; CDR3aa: CASSARDSEQYF
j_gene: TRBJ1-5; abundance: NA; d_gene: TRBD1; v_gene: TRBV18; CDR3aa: CASSPGTGGQPQHF
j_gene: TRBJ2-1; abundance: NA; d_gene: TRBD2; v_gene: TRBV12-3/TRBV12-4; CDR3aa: CASSSNAGVTYNEQFF
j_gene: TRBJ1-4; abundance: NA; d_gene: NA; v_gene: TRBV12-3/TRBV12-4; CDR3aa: CASRHTGLNNEKLFF
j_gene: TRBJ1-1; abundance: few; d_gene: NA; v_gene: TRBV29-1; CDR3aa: CSVDSEKNTEAFF
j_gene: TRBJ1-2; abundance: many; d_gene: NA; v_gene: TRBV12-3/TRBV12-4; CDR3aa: CASSRYGYTF
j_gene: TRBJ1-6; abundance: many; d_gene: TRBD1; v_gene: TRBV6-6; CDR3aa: CASRGRTGDISPLHF
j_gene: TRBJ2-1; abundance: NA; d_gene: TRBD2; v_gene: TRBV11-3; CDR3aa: CASSPLVSGMAYNEQFF
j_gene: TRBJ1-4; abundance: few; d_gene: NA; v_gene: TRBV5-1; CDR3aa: CASSLPAGLTSEKLFF
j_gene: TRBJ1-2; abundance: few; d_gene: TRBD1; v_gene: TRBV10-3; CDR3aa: CAISLRTGFNYGYTF
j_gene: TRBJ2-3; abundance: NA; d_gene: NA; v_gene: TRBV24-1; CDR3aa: CATSDPEGQFTDTQYF
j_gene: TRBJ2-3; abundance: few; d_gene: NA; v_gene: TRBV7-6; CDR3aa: CASSNPGGGHTQYF
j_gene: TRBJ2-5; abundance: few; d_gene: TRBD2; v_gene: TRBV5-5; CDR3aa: CASSLRLAGDQETQYF
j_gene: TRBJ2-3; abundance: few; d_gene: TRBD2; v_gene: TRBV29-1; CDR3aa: CSVVTSGRVKDTQYF
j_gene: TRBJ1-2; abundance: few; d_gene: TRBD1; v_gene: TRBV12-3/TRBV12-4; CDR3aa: CASRGQGTEYGYTF
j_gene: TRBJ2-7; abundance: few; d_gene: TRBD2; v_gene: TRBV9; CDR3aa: CASSHSGSEHEQYF
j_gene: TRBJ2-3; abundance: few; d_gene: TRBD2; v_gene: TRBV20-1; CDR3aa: CSARRPGLAVYRLYTQYF
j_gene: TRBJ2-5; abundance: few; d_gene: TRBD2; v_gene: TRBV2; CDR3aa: CASSTSGETQYF
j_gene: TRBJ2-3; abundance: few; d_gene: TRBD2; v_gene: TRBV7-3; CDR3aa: CASSLTLAGPDTQYF
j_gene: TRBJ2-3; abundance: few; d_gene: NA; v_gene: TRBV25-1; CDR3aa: CASSEWSTDTQYF
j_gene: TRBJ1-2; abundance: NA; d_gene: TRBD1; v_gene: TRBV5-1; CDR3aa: CASSLEGDRGSGYTF
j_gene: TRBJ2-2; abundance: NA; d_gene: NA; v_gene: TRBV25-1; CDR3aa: CASDGSEGFGELFF
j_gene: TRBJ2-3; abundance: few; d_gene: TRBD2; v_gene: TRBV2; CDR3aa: CASSVGTSGSGDTQYF
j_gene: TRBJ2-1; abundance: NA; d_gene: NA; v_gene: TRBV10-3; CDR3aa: CAISVGDRRDEQFF
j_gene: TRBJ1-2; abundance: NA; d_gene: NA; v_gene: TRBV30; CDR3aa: CAWRPLFTDGYTF
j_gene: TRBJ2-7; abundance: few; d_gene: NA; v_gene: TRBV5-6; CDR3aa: CASRRGAYADEQYF
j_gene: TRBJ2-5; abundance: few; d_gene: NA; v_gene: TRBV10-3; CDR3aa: CAISERETLETQYF
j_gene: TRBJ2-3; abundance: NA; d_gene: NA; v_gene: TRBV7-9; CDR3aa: CASSLEGTASTDTQYF
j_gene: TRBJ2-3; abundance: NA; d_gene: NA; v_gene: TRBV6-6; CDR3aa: CATRLSLSTDTQYF
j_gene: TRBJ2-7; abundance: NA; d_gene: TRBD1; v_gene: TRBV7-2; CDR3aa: CASSVQTGVAYEQYF
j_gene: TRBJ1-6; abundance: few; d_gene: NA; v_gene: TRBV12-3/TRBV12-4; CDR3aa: CASSLPMEGMDSPLHF
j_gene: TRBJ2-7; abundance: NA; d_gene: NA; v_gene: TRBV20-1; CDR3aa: CSVEGLSSYEQYF
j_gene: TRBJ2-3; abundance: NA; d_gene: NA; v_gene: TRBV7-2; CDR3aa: CASSLAIGMGTDTQYF
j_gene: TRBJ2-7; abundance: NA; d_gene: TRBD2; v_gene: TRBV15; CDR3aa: CATSRGFIELAGDEQYF
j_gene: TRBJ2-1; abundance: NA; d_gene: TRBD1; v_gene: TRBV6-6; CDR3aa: CASSWGQGLDNEQFF
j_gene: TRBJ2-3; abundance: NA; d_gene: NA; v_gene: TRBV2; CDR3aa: CASSKPRGGKDTQYF
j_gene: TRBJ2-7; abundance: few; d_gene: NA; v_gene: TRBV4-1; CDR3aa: CASSQVLQEDYEQYF
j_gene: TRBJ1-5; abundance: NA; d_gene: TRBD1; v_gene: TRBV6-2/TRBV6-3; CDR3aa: CASSGGTGFNQPQHF
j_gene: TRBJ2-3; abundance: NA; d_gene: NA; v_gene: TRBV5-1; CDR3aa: CASGGARTTDTQYF
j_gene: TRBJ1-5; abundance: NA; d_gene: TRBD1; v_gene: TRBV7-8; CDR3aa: CASSLGASTGGTQPQHF
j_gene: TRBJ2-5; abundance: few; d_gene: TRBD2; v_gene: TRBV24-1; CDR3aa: CATSDFPSGASGTQYF
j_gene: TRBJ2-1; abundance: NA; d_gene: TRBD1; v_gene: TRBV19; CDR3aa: CASSIGDSSYNEQFF
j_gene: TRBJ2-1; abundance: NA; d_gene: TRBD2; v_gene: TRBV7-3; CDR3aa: CASSPSTLLAGGPDEQFF
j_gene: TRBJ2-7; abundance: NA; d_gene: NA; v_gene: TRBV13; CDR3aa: CASSLRLQTAVSYEQYF
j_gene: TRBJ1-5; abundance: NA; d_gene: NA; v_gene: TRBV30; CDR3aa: CAWSVRAGPNQPQHF